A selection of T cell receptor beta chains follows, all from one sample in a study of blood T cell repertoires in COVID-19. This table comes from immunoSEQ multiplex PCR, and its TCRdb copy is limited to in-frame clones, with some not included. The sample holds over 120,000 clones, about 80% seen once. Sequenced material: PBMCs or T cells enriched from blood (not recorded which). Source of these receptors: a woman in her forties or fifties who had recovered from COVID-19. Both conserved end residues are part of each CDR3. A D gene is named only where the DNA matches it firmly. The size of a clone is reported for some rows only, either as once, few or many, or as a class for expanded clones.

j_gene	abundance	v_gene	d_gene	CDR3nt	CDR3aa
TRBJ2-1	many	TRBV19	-	TGTGCCAGTAGTAAGGGCAGGGGTAACTACAATGAGCAGTTCTTC	CASSKGRGNYNEQFF
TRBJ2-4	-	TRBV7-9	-	TGTGCCAGCAGCTCTAACGCGGGAAACATTCAGTACTTC	CASSSNAGNIQYF
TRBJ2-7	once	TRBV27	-	TGTGCCAGCAGTTTAGATAGCAGGGGCGAGCAGTACTTC	CASSLDSRGEQYF
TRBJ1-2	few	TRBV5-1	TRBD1	TGCGCCAGCAGCCTGGACAGGGATTACTATGGCTACACCTTC	CASSLDRDYYGYTF
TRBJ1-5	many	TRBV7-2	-	TGTGCCAGCAGCTTAGAGGCTGGAGGGCGCCAGCCCCAGCATTTT	CASSLEAGGRQPQHF
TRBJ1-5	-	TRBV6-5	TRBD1	TGTGCCAGCAGTAGAGGGACAGGGGTAAATCAGCCCCAGCATTTT	CASSRGTGVNQPQHF
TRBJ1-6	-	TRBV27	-	-	CASSSSGQVNSPLHF
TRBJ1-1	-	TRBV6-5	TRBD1	TGTGCCAGCAGTTACCGGACAGGGGTGGACACTGAAGCTTTCTTT	CASSYRTGVDTEAFF
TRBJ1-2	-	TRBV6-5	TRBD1	TGTGCCAACCTGGACAGGGGAAACTATGGCTACACCTTC	CANLDRGNYGYTF
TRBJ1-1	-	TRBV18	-	TGTGCCAGCTCACCACCCCAGGGGTTCGCTGAAGCTTTCTTT	CASSPPQGFAEAFF
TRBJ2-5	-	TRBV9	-	TGTGCCAGCAGCACCGCTACAGGGTCAGAGACCCAGTACTTC	CASSTATGSETQYF